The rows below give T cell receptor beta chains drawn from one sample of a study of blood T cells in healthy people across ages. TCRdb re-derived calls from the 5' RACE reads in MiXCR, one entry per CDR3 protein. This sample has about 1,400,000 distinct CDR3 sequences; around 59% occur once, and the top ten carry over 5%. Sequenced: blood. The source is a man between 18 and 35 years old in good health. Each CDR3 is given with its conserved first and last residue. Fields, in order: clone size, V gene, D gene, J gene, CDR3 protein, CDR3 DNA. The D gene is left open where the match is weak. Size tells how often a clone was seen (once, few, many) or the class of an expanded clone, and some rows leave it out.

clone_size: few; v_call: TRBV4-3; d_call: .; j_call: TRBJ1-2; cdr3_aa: CASSQGWGDYGYTF; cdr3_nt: TGCGCCAGCAGCCAAGGGTGGGGTGATTATGGCTACACCTTC
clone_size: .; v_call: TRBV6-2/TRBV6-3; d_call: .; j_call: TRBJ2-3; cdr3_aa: CASATIGDTQYF; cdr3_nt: TGTGCCAGCGCGACGATTGGAGATACGCAGTATTTT
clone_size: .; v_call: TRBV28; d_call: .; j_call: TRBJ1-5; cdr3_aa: CASSRTGLSNQPQHF; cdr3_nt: TGTGCCAGCAGTCGTACAGGGTTGAGCAATCAGCCCCAGCATTTT
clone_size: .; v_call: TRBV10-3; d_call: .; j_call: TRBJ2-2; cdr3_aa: CAISEFGLSGELFF; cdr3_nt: TGTGCCATCAGTGAGTTCGGTTTGTCCGGGGAGCTGTTTTTT
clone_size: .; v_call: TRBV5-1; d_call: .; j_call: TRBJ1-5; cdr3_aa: CASSLEDLDDQPQHF; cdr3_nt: TGCGCCAGCAGCTTGGAGGACCTTGACGATCAGCCCCAGCATTTT
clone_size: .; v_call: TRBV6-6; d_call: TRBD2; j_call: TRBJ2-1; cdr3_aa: CASSFLERGVYNEQFF; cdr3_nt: TGTGCCAGCAGTTTTCTTGAGCGGGGGGTCTACAATGAGCAGTTCTTC
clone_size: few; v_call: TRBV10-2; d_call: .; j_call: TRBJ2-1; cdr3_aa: CASSGLTTLYNEQFF; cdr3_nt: TGCGCCAGCAGTGGACTTACGACACTCTACAATGAGCAGTTCTTC
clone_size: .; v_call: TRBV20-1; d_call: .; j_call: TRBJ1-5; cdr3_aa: CSARVAPSNQPQHF; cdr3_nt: TGCAGTGCTAGAGTGGCCCCGTCCAATCAGCCCCAGCATTTT
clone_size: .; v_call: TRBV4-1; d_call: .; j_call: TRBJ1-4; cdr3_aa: CASSQGHSTNEKLFF; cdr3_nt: TGCGCCAGCAGCCAAGGGCATTCAACTAATGAAAAACTGTTTTTT
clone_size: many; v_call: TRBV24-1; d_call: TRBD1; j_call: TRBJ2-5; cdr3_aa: CATSDTGQQETQYF; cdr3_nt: TGTGCCACCAGTGACACGGGACAGCAAGAGACCCAGTACTTC
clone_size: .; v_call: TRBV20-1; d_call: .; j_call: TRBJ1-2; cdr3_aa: CSARTGQGFNYGYTF; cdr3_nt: TGCAGTGCCCGCACGGGGCAGGGCTTTAACTATGGCTACACCTTC
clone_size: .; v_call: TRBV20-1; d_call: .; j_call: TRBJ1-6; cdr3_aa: CSGRSSYNSPLHF; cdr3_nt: TGCAGTGGGCGGAGCTCCTATAATTCACCCCTCCACTTT
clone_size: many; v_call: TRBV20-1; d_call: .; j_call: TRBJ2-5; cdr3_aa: CSARGLAVQETQYF; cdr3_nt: TGCAGTGCTAGAGGTCTAGCAGTTCAAGAGACCCAGTACTTC
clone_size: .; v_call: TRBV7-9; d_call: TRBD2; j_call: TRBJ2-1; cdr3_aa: CASSLDSGGGTEQFF; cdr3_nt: TGTGCCAGCAGCTTAGATAGCGGGGGAGGTACTGAGCAGTTCTTC
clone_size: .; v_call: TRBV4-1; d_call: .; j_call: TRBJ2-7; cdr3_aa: CASSQFAGNLVYEQYF; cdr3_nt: TGCGCCAGCAGCCAATTCGCGGGTAACTTAGTATACGAGCAGTACTTC
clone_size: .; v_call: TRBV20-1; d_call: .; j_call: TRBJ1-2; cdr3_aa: CSANRVGYTF; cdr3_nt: TGCAGTGCTAACAGGGTCGGCTACACCTTC
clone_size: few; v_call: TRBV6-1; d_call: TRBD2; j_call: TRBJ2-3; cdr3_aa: CATLAGDVNTQYF; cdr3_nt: TGTGCCACCTTAGCGGGAGACGTGAATACGCAGTATTTT
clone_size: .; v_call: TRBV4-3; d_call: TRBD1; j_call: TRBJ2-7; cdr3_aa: CASSQDSRGQPPYEQYF; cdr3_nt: TGCGCCAGCAGCCAAGATAGTAGGGGACAGCCTCCCTACGAGCAGTACTTC
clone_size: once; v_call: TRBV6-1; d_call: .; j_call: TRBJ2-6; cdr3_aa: CASKPGGRFWANVLTF; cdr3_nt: TGTGCCAGCAAACCGGGCGGGCGGTTCTGGGCCAACGTCCTGACTTTC
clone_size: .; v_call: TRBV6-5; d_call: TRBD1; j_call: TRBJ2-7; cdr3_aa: CASSYHTGTASCEQYF; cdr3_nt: TGTGCCAGCAGTTACCATACCGGGACAGCCTCCTGCGAGCAGTACTTC
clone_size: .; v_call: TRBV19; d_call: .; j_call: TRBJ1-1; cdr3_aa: CASSTPGWVTEAFF; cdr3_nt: TGTGCCAGTAGTACGCCAGGGTGGGTCACTGAAGCTTTCTTT
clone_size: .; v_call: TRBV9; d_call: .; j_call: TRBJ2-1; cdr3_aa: CASSNISGPSYNEQFF; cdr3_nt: TGTGCCAGCAGCAACATAAGCGGCCCCTCCTACAATGAGCAGTTCTTC
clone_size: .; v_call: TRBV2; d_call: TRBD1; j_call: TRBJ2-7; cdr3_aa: CASSLRTGGWVQYF; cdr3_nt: TGTGCCAGCAGTCTCCGGACAGGGGGCTGGGTGCAGTACTTC
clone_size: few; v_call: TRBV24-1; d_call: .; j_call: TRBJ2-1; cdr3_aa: CATSDSRPASYNEQFF; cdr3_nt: TGTGCCACCAGCGATTCCCGACCGGCCTCCTACAATGAGCAGTTCTTC
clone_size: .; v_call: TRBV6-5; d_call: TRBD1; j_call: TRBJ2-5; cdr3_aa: CASSYSLNRGGETQYF; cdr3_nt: TGTGCCAGCAGTTACTCATTAAACAGGGGCGGGGAGACCCAGTACTTC
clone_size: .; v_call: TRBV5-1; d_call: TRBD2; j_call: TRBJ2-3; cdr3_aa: CASSPPLAGGPADTQYF; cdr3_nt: TGCGCCAGCAGCCCTCCCCTAGCGGGAGGGCCGGCAGATACGCAGTATTTT
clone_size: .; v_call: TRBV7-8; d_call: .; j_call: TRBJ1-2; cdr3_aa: CASSVRQASYGYTF; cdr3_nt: TGTGCCAGCAGCGTTCGGCAGGCTAGCTATGGCTACACCTTC
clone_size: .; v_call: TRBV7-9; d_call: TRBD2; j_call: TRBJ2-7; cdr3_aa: CASSIGTSGRGYEQYF; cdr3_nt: TGTGCCAGCAGCATCGGGACTAGCGGGAGGGGGTACGAGCAGTACTTC
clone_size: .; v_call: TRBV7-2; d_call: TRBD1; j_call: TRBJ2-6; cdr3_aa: CASSLLQGAANVLTF; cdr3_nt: TGTGCCAGCAGCTTGTTACAGGGGGCGGCCAACGTCCTGACTTTC
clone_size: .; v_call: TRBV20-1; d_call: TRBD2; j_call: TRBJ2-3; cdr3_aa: CSARTRGLAGGTDTQYF; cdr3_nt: TGCAGTGCTAGAACTCGGGGACTAGCGGGAGGGACAGATACGCAGTATTTT
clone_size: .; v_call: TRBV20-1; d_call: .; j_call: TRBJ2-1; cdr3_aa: CSAEKVQYNEQFF; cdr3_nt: TGCAGTGCTGAAAAAGTTCAATACAATGAGCAGTTCTTC
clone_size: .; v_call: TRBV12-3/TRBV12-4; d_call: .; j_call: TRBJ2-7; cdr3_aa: CASSVPGRYEQYF; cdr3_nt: TGTGCCAGCAGTGTGCCAGGGAGGTACGAGCAGTACTTC
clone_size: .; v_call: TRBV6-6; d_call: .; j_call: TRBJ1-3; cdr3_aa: CASSYSLRGNTIYF; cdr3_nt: TGCGCCAGCAGTTACTCGTTGAGAGGAAACACCATATATTTT
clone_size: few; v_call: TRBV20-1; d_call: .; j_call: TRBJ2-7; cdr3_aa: CSARGPVNSYEQYF; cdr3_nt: TGCAGTGCTAGAGGCCCAGTAAACTCCTACGAGCAGTACTTC
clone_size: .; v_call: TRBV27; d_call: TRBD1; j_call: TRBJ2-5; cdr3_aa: CASTNGTEETQYF; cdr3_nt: TGTGCCAGCACTAACGGGACAGAAGAGACCCAGTACTTC
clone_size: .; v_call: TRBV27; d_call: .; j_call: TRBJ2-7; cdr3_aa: CASRKNLYEQYF; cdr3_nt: TGTGCCAGCAGAAAGAATTTGTACGAGCAGTACTTC
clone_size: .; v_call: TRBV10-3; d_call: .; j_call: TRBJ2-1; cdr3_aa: CAISGLEGDYNNEQFF; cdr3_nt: TGCGCCATCAGTGGCCTTGAGGGGGACTACAACAATGAGCAGTTCTTC
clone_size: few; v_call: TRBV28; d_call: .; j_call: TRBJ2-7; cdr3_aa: CASSWGTSAYEQYF; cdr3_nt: TGTGCCAGCAGTTGGGGGACGTCCGCCTACGAGCAGTACTTC
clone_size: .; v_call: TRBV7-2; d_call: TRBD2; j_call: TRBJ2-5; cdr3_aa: CASSRGTSRGETQYF; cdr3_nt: TGTGCCAGCAGCCGTGGGACTAGCCGGGGGGAGACCCAGTACTTC
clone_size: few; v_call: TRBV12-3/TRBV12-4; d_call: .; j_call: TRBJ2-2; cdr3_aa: CASQEASLQGELFF; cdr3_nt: TGTGCCAGCCAGGAGGCCTCCCTTCAAGGGGAGCTGTTTTTT
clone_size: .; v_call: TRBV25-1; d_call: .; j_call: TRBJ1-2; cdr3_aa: CASSPGSGLSGYTF; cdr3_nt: TGTGCCAGCAGTCCCGGTAGTGGTCTCTCGGGCTACACCTTC
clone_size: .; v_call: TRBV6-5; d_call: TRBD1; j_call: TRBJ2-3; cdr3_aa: CASNLRGTGDSDTQYF; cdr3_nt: TGTGCCAGCAATTTACGTGGGACAGGGGACTCAGATACGCAGTATTTT
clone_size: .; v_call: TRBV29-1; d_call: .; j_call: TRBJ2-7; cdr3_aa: CSALGGILYEQYF; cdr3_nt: TGCAGCGCTCTTGGGGGTATCCTCTACGAGCAGTACTTC